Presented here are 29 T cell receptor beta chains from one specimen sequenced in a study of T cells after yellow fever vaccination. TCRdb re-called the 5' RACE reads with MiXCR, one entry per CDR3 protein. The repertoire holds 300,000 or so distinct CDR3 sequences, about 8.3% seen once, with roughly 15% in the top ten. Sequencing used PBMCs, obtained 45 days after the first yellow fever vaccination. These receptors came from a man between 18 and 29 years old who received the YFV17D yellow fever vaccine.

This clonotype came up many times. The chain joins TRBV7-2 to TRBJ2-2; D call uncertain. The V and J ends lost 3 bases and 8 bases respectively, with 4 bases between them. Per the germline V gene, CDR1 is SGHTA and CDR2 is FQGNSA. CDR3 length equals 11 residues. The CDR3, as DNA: TGTGCCAGCAGCTTCGGGGGGGAGCTGTTTTTT. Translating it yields CASSFGGELFF.

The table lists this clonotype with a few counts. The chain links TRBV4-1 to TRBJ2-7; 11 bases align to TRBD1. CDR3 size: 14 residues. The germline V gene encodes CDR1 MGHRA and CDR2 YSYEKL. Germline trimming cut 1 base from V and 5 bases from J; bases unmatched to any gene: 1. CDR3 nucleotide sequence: TGCGCCAGCAGCCAAGGGACAGGGGGCGACGAGCAGTACTTC. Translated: CASSQGTGGDEQYF.

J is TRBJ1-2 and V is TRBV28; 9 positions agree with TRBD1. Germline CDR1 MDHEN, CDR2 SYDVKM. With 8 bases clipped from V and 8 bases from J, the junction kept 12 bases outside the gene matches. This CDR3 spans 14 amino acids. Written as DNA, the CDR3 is TGTGCCAGCGGCGGACCACAGGGGGCGCAAGGCTACACCTTC. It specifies CASGGPQGAQGYTF.

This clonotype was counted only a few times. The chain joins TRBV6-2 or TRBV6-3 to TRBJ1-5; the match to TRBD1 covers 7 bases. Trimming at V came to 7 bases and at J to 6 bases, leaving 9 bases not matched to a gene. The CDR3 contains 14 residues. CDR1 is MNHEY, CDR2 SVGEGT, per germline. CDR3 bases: TGTGCCAGCACCTTGTGGGCAGGGGGTCAGCCCCAGCATTTT. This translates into CASTLWAGGQPQHF.

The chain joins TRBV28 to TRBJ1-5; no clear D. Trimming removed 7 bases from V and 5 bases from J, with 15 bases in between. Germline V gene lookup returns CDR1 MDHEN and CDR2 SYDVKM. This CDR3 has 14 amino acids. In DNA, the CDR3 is TGTGCCAGCATCGACGGGTGGACTGATCAGCCCCAGCATTTT. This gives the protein CASIDGWTDQPQHF.

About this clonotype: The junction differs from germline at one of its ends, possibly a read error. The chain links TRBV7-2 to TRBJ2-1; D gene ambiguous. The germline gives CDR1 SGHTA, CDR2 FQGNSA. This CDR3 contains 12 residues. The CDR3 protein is CAISLGLNEQFF. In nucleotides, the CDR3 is TGTGCCATCAGCTTAGGGCTAAATGAGCAGTTCTTC.

Here the CDR3 DNA reads TGTGCCAGCAGCTCGGAGAGGAACTATGGCTACACCTTC. Amino acid sequence: CASSSERNYGYTF. J is TRBJ1-2 and V is TRBV5-5; D is unclear. Germline CDR1 and CDR2: SGHKS and YYEKEE (reference sequence). The CDR3 runs 13 residues. Between the trimmed V and J ends, which lost 3 bases and 2 bases, there was a span of 8 bases.

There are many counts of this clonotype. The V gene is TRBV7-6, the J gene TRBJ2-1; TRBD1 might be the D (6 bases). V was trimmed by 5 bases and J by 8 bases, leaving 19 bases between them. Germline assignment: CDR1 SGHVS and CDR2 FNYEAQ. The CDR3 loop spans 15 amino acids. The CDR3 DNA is TGTGCCAGCAGCATTACCCGGGACAAATGGCATGAGCAGTTCTTC. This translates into CASSITRDKWHEQFF.

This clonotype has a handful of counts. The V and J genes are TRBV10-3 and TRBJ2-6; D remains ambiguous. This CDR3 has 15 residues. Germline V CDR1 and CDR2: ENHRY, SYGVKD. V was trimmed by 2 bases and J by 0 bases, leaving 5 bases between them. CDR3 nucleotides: TGTGCCATCAGTGAGGGCGGCTCTGGGGCCAACGTCCTGACTTTC. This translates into CAISEGGSGANVLTF.

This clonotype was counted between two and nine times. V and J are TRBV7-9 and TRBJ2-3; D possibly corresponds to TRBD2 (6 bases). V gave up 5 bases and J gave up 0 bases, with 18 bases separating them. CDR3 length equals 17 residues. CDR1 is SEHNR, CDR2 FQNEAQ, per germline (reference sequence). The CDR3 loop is CASSRDFSRPSTDTQYF. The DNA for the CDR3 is TGTGCCAGCAGCCGGGACTTCTCGCGGCCTAGCACAGATACGCAGTATTTT.

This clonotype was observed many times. CDR3 bases: TGCGCCAGCAGCTTGGATCAAAGCAGGGGTTTTACTGAAGCTTTCTTT. Translating it yields CASSLDQSRGFTEAFF. V gene TRBV5-1 combines with J gene TRBJ1-1; perhaps TRBD1 as D (6 bases). The germline V and J ends were trimmed by 0 bases and 5 bases, with 17 bases remaining between them. Per germline, CDR1 SGHRS and CDR2 YFSETQ. CDR3 length: 16 amino acids.

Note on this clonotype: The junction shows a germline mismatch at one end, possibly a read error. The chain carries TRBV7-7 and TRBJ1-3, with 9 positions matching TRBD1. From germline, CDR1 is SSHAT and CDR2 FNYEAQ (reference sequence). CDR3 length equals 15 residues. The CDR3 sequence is CASSPGTGKGNTIYF. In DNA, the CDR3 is TGTGCTAGCAGTCCCGGGACAGGGAAGGGAAACACCATATATTTT.

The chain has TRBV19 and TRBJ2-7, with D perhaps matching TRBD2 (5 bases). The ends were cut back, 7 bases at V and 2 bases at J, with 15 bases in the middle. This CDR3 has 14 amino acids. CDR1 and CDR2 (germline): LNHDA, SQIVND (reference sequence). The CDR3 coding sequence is TGTGCCAGTACCCTAGCAAACCCGACCTACGAGCAGTACTTC. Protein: CASTLANPTYEQYF.

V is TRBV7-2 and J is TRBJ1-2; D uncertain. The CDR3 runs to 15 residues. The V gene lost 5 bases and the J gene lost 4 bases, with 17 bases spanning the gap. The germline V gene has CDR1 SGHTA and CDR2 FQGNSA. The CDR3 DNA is TGTGCCAGCAGCCCCTGGTGGCAGACCATCTATGGCTACACCTTC. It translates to CASSPWWQTIYGYTF.

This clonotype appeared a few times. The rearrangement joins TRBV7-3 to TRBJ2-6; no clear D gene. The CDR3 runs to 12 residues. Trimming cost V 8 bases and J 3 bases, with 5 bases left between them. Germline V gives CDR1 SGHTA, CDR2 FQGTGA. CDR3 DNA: TGTGCCAGCGGTCGTGGGGCCAACGTCCTGACTTTC. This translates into CASGRGANVLTF.

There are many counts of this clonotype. The CDR3 DNA follows: TGTGCCACCAGTGTGGGATCCGGCACTGAAGCTTTCTTT. It translates to CATSVGSGTEAFF. The genes are TRBV24-1 and TRBJ1-1; no reliable D call. From germline, CDR1 is KGHDR and CDR2 SFDVKD. V lost 5 bases and J lost 4, with 10 bases in between. This CDR3 region has 13 residues.

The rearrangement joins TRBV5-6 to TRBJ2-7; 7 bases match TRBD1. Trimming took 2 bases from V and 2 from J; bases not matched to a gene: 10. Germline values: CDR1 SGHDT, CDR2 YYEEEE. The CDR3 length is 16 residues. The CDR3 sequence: CASSLWTGEVAYEQYF. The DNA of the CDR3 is TGTGCCAGCAGCTTATGGACAGGAGAAGTGGCCTACGAGCAGTACTTC.

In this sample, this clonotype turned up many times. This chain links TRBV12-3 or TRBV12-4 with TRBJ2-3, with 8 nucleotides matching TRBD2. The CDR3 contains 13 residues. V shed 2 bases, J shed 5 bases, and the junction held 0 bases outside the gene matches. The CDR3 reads CASSLLAGDTQYF. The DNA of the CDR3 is TGTGCCAGCAGTTTACTAGCGGGAGATACGCAGTATTTT.

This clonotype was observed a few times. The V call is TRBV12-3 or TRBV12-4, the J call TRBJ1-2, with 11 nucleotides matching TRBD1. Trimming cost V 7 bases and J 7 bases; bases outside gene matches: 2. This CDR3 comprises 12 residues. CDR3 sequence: CASKGTGGGYTF. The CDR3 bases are TGTGCCAGCAAAGGGACAGGGGGTGGCTACACCTTC.

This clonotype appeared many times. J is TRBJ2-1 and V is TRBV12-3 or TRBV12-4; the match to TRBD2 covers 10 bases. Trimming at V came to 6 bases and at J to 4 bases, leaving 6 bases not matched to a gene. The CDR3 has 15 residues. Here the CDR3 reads CASSLQRGGYNEQFF. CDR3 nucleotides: TGTGCCAGCAGCCTTCAGCGGGGGGGTTACAATGAGCAGTTCTTC.

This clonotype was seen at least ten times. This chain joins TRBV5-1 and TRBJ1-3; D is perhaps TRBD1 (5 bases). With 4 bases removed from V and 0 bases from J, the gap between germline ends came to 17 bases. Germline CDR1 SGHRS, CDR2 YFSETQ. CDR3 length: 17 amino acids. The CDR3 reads CASSPGYRPASGNTIYF. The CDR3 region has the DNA TGCGCCAGCAGCCCAGGCTACAGGCCTGCCTCTGGAAACACCATATATTTT.

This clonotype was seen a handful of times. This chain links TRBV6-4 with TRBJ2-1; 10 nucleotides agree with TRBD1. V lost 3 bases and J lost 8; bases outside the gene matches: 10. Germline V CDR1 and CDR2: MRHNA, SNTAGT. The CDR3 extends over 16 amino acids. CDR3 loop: CASSDNTGQGIDEQFF. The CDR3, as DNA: TGTGCCAGCAGTGATAATACGGGACAGGGGATCGATGAGCAGTTCTTC.

The CDR3: CASSSPGTSEIEQFF. In nucleotides, the CDR3 is TGTGCCAGCAGCAGTCCCGGGACTAGCGAGATTGAGCAGTTCTTC. The V call is TRBV6-1, the J call TRBJ2-1; TRBD2 aligns across 10 bases. V lost 6 bases, J lost 9 bases, and 11 bases stayed unmatched. CDR3 size: 15 residues. CDR1 MNHNS and CDR2 SASEGT come from the germline V gene.

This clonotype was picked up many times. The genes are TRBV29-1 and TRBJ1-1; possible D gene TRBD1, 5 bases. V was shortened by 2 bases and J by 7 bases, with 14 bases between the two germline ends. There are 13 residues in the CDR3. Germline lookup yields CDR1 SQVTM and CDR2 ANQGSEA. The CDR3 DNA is TGCAGCGTTGAACCGGGACGGGGGGATGAAGCTTTCTTT. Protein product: CSVEPGRGDEAFF. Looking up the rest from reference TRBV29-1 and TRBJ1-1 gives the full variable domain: SAVISQKPSRDICQRGTSLTIQCQVDSQVTMMFWYRQQPGQSLTLIATANQGSEATYESGFVIDKFPISRPNLTFSTLTVSNMSPEDSSIYLCSVEPGRGDEAFFGQGTRLTVV.

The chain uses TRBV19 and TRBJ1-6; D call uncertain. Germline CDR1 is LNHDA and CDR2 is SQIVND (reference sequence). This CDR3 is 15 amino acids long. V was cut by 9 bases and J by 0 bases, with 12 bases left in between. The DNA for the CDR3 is TGTGCCAGCCGTTCCCATAGCTCCTATAATTCACCCCTCCACTTT. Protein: CASRSHSSYNSPLHF.

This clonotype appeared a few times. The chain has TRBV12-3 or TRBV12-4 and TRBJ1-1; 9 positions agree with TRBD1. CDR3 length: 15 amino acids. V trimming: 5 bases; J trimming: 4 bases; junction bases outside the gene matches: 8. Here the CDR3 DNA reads TGTGCCAGCAGTGTCGGACAGGGGATGAGCACTGAAGCTTTCTTT. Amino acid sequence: CASSVGQGMSTEAFF.

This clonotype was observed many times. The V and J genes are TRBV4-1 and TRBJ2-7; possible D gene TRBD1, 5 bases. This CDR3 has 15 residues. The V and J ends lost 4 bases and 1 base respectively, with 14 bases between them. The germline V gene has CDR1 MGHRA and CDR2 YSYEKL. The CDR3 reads CASSPTETKSYEQYF. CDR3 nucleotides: TGCGCCAGCAGCCCGACAGAGACCAAATCCTACGAGCAGTACTTC.

CDR3 sequence reads: CASSQEMLETDTQYF. The CDR3 nucleotides are TGCGCCAGCAGCCAAGAAATGCTAGAGACAGATACGCAGTATTTT. The J gene is TRBJ2-3, the V gene TRBV4-1; D is unresolved. The CDR3 is 15 residues long. Germline lookup yields CDR1 MGHRA and CDR2 YSYEKL. Trimming left V 0 bases short and J 3 bases short, with 10 bases between.

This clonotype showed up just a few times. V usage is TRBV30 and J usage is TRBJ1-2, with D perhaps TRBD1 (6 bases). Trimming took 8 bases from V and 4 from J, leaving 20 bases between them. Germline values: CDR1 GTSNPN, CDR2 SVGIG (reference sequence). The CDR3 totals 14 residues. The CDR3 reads CAGETGRRRYGYTF. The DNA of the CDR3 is TGTGCCGGGGAAACAGGGCGAAGGCGCTATGGCTACACCTTC.